This T cell receptor (beta chain) was recovered during a study of Graves' ophthalmopathy and Graves' hyperthyroidism. As concerns this clonotype: The germline gene is not matched at one end of the junction; a read error may be the cause.

CDR1 is SGDLS and CDR2 is YYNGEE in the germline V gene. The CDR3 runs 14 residues. TCR beta CDR3 amplification used RNA transcripts. Second-round multiplex PCR came after first-round RT-PCR with HTBI primers. TCRdb re-called the multiplex PCR reads through MiXCR, storing one row per CDR3 protein. The table has approximately 45,000 distinct CDR3 sequences, less than 65% seen once. Ophthalmopathic donors had moderate-to-severe activity, CAS ≥3 and NOSPECS ≥4, with disease that had lasted under 3 months. Exclusion covered patients with other autoimmune diseases or uncontrolled infections (as well as pregnancy or lactation). Diagnosis relied on clinical symptoms, serum thyroxine, TRAb, thyroid ultrasound and orbital computed tomography.

The specimen sequenced was peripheral blood. The sequence was collected from an adult man with Graves' ophthalmopathy. The rearrangement joins TRBV9 to TRBJ2-7; weak D call: TRBD2 (5 bases). The DNA for the CDR3 is TGTGCCAGTAGCGTAGTGGGGTCTTCCGACGAGCAGTACTTC. It codes for CASSVVGSSDEQYF.